This T cell receptor (beta chain) was documented in a study of blood T cell repertoires in COVID-19. As for the study in general: From the United States, Italy and Spain came samples of acute and convalescent COVID-19. T cells, B-cell-depleted T cells, or PBMCs supplied cDNA or gDNA.

Per the original data handling: Reference gene primer amplification gave nucleated cell count estimates. Some clones are missing from TCRdb's copy, which holds only in-frame ones; the method was immunoSEQ multiplex PCR. V and J calls and clone size come straight from that table; D and trimming were deduced from the DNA. The sample holds tens of thousands of clones; around 83% are singletons and the top ten take 5% to 6.5%. Sequencing used peripheral blood. The receptor was isolated from a human donor in a cohort sampled during active COVID-19.

The DNA of the CDR3 is TGCGCCAGCACTACCGGGACTGTTCCCTACGAGCAGTACTTC. The encoded protein is CASTTGTVPYEQYF. The chain couples TRBV5-1 to TRBJ2-7, with D possibly TRBD2 on 6 matching bases. The CDR3 length is 14 residues. Germline lookup yields CDR1 SGHRS and CDR2 YFSETQ. Trimming stripped 6 bases from V and 2 bases from J, with 15 bases between.